Listed below are T cell receptor beta chains from one sample, sequenced in a study of identifying expanded T cells in peripheral blood. Assay used: immunoSEQ multiplex PCR; TCRdb lists only in-frame clones, some missing. The table lists around 60,000 clones, approximately 83% of them singletons, with over 15% in the top ten. Input material: blood. The source is a person between 18 and 75 years old in good health. Both conserved end residues are part of each CDR3. A D gene is named only where the DNA matches it firmly. The listing skips clone size in some rows; elsewhere it reads once, few, many or a size class.

TRBV5-4	few	-	16	TRBJ1-4	TGTGCCAGCAGCACAAACGCAGGGTACGGGAATGAAAAACTGTTTTTT	CASSTNAGYGNEKLFF
TRBV7-2	-	-	14	TRBJ1-1	TGTGCCAGCAGCCTTACAGGGTTGGGCACTGAAGCTTTCTTT	CASSLTGLGTEAFF
TRBV19	-	-	16	TRBJ2-3	TGTGCCAGTAGTACTGATCGGGGTCGGACCACAGATACGCAGTATTTT	CASSTDRGRTTDTQYF
TRBV6-1	-	TRBD1	13	TRBJ1-2	TGTGCCAGCAGAGAGACAGGGGTGGGTGGCTACACCTTC	CASRETGVGGYTF
TRBV27	medium-sized	-	16	TRBJ2-1	TGTGCCAGCAGTTTACTCCCTCCGCCCTCCTACAATGAGCAGTTCTTC	CASSLLPPPSYNEQFF
TRBV5-1	-	-	15	TRBJ2-1	TGCGCCAGCAGCTTAGACTTAAGGTCCTACAATGAGCAGTTCTTC	CASSLDLRSYNEQFF
TRBV15	once	-	15	TRBJ2-5	TGTGCCACCAGCAGATATAGGGCTATACAAGAGACCCAGTACTTC	CATSRYRAIQETQYF
TRBV7-3	-	TRBD2	16	TRBJ2-3	TGTGCCAGCAGCACACTAGCGGGGGCAAGCACAGATACGCAGTATTTT	CASSTLAGASTDTQYF
TRBV6-5	once	TRBD1	15	TRBJ2-5	TGTGCCAGCAGTTACACAGACAGGGACCAAGAGACCCAGTACTTC	CASSYTDRDQETQYF
TRBV6-5	-	-	14	TRBJ1-4	TGTGCCAGCGGAGACAAGACAACTAATGAAAAACTGTTTTTT	CASGDKTTNEKLFF
TRBV4-1	-	TRBD2	16	TRBJ2-3	TGCGCCAGCAGCCATCGGGAGGTCACGGGCACAGATACGCAGTATTTT	CASSHREVTGTDTQYF
TRBV5-6	-	-	16	TRBJ2-3	TGTGCCAGCAGCCTGCGGACCATTGCTAGCACAGATACGCAGTATTTT	CASSLRTIASTDTQYF
TRBV18	-	-	15	TRBJ2-5	TGTGCCAGCTCACCTGTCGGGGCTGTCCAAGAGACCCAGTACTTC	CASSPVGAVQETQYF
TRBV2	few	-	14	TRBJ1-5	TGTGCCAGCAGTGACAGGTTACCCAATCAGCCCCAGCATTTT	CASSDRLPNQPQHF
TRBV11-2	-	-	17	TRBJ2-7	TGTGCCAGCAGGCAAACCCCCGGGGCGGGAAGGTCAGGCGAGCAGTACTTC	CASRQTPGAGRSGEQYF
TRBV30	-	-	14	TRBJ2-5	TGTGCCTGGAGTGTATCCACGTACCAAGAGACCCAGTACTTC	CAWSVSTYQETQYF
TRBV5-5	-	TRBD1	14	TRBJ1-2	TGTGCCAGCAGCCCGGGACAGGGGATCTATGGCTACACCTTC	CASSPGQGIYGYTF
TRBV9	-	TRBD1	15	TRBJ2-3	TGTGCCAGCAGCCCCGGGACAGGGCGCACAGATACGCAGTATTTT	CASSPGTGRTDTQYF
TRBV5-1	-	TRBD1	14	TRBJ1-1	TGCGCCAGCAGCGAAGGGACAGGGAACACTGAAGCTTTCTTT	CASSEGTGNTEAFF
TRBV5-6	-	-	15	TRBJ2-5	TGTGCCAGCAGCTTGGCCCCCAACGGACTGGAGACCCAGTACTTC	CASSLAPNGLETQYF
TRBV7-2	few	-	14	TRBJ1-5	TGTGCCAGCAACTATGTGGCAGTAAATCAGCCCCAGCATTTT	CASNYVAVNQPQHF
TRBV5-8	-	-	14	TRBJ2-1	TGTGCCAGCAGCTTGGGACAGGACTACAATGAGCAGTTCTTC	CASSLGQDYNEQFF
TRBV10-3	-	-	15	TRBJ1-1	TGTGCCATCAGCACAGGGAGATACATGAACACTGAAGCTTTCTTT	CAISTGRYMNTEAFF
TRBV6-5	-	TRBD1	14	TRBJ1-1	TGTGCCAGCAGACCGGGACAGATTAACACTGAAGCTTTCTTT	CASRPGQINTEAFF
TRBV11-2	-	TRBD2	17	TRBJ2-5	TGTGCCAGCAGCTTAGGGTCCACCGGGACTAGCGAAGAGACCCAGTACTTC	CASSLGSTGTSEETQYF
TRBV6-6	-	-	16	TRBJ1-4	TGTGCCAGCAGTTACTCTTGGGGGCAAGGAGGTGAAAAACTGTTTTTT	CASSYSWGQGGEKLFF